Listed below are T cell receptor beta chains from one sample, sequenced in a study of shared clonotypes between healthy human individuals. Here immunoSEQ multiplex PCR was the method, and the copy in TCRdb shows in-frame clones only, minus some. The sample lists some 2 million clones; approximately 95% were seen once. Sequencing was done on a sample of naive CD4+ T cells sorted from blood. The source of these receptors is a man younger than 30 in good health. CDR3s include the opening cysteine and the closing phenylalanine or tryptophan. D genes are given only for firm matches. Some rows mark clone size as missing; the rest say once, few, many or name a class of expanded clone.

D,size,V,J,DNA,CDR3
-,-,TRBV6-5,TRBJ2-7,TGTGCCAGCAGTCGAGGGGCCTACGAGCAGTACTTC,CASSRGAYEQYF
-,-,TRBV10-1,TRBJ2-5,TGCGCCAGCAGTGATTCAGGGCTCCCCCAAGAGACCCAGTACTTC,CASSDSGLPQETQYF
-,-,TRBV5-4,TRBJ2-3,TGTGCCAGCAGCCCTGCGGCACAGGGAGCCACAGATACGCAGTATTTT,CASSPAAQGATDTQYF
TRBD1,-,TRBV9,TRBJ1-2,TGTGCCAGCAGCTTCGCCGGGACAGTTAACTATGGCTACACCTTC,CASSFAGTVNYGYTF
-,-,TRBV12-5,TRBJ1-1,TGTGCTAGTGGTTCTCGGACAACCCAGGCCCCGAACACTGAAGCTTTCTTT,CASGSRTTQAPNTEAFF
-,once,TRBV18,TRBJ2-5,TGTGCCAGCTCACCGCTACAGGGTTCAGGCGAGACCCAGTACTTC,CASSPLQGSGETQYF
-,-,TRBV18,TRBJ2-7,TGTGCCAGCTCACCATTCCGGGGTTCCGACGAGCAGTACTTC,CASSPFRGSDEQYF
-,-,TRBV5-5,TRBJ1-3,TGTGCCAGCAGCCGGACAGATACTGGAAACACCATATATTTT,CASSRTDTGNTIYF
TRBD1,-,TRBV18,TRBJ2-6,TGTGCCAGCTCACCATATTTGGGGGACAGGGATACTGGGGCCAACGTCCTGACTTTC,CASSPYLGDRDTGANVLTF
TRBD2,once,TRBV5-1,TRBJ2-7,TGCGCCAGCAGCTCATCTCCTACCGGGACTAGCGGGAGGTCCTACGAGCAGTACTTC,CASSSSPTGTSGRSYEQYF
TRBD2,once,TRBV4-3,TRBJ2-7,TGCGCCAGCAGCCAACGGACTAGCGGGAGCTACGAGCAGTACTTC,CASSQRTSGSYEQYF
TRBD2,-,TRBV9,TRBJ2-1,TGTGCCAGCAGCGTTGTGGCTAGCGGGAACGCCTACAATGAGCAGTTCTTC,CASSVVASGNAYNEQFF
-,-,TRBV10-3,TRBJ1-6,TGTGCCATCGGCGTCCAGGGGACCTCACCCCTCCACTTT,CAIGVQGTSPLHF
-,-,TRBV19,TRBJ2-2,TGTGCCAGTAGTCCTGGCGAGCAGCGTAGAGCCGGGGAGCTGTTTTTT,CASSPGEQRRAGELFF
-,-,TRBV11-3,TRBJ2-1,TGTGCCAGCAGCTTATCGGAAATCTACAATGAGCAGTTCTTC,CASSLSEIYNEQFF
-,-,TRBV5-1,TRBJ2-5,TGCGCCAGCAGCATCGGGACCGGAGAGACCCAGTACTTC,CASSIGTGETQYF
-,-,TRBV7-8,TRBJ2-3,TGTGCCAGCAGCCCCGTAAGATTTAGCACAGATACGCAGTACTTT,CASSPVRFSTDTQYF
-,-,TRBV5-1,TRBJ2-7,TGCGCCAGCAGCTTGGTGGGGTACGAGCAGTACTTC,CASSLVGYEQYF
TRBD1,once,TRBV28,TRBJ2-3,TGTGCCAGCAGGCGGACAGGGGCAGATACGCAGTATTTT,CASRRTGADTQYF
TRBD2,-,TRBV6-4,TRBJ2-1,TGTGCCAGCAGTAGCGGGAGCTACAATGAGCAGTTCTTC,CASSSGSYNEQFF
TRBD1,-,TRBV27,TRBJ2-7,TGTGCCAGCAGCCGGGACAGGGTGTCCTACGAGCAGTACTTC,CASSRDRVSYEQYF
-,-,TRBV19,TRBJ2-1,TGTGCCAGTAGTATCTCAGCGGACGGTAATGAGCAGTTCTTC,CASSISADGNEQFF
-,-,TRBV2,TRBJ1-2,TGTGCCAGCAGTGAACGCTGGGGGCCAGTCTATGGCTACACCTTC,CASSERWGPVYGYTF
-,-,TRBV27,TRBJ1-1,TGTGCCAGCAGTTTCCGGGGGCGAGGCACTGAAGCTTTCTTT,CASSFRGRGTEAFF
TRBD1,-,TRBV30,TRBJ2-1,TGTGCCTGGGGAGGGGGACAGGGGGCAAAGGCCTCCTACAATGAGCAGTTCTTC,CAWGGGQGAKASYNEQFF
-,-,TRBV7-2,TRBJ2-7,TGTGCCAGCAGCTTCGTTCAGGTCTACCCCTACGAGCAGTACTTC,CASSFVQVYPYEQYF
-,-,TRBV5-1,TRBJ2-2,TGCGCCAGCAGCTTGGCCACAGAAAACACCGGGGAGCTGTTTTTT,CASSLATENTGELFF
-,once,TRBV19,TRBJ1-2,TGTGCCAGTATCAAAGGGGGAGGTTTACCCTATGCCGGCTACACCTTC,CASIKGGGLPYAGYTF
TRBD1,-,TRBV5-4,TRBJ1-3,TGTGCCAGCAGCCAACAGGGGCTTAGCGGAAACACCATATATTTT,CASSQQGLSGNTIYF
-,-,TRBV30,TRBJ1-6,TGTGCCTGGAGTGCCAGGGGATATAATTCACCCCTCCACTTT,CAWSARGYNSPLHF